This record looks at one T cell receptor beta chain sequence and its context. The sample comes from a study of blood T cell repertoires in COVID-19. At the level of the study: Collection of acute and convalescent COVID-19 samples took place in the United States, Italy and Spain. T cells, B-cell-depleted T cells, or PBMCs provided the cDNA or gDNA that served as material.

As processed by the authors: The assay estimated nucleated cells by amplifying reference gene primers. The assay was immunoSEQ multiplex PCR, and TCRdb's table has in-frame clones only and misses some. D and trimming were read from the DNA, whereas the V and J calls and clone size are those reported in that table. The sample gives 200,000 to 300,000 clones, around 85% of which show up once; around 2.9% is in the top ten. With 3 bases clipped from V and 2 bases from J, the junction kept 3 bases outside the gene matches. The CDR3 loop spans 14 amino acids. Germline V CDR1 and CDR2: LGHDT, YNNKEL (reference sequence).

V usage is TRBV3-1 (or the pseudogene TRBV3-2) and J usage is TRBJ1-2; 7 nucleotides agree with TRBD1. This clonotype originated in a woman between 25 and 40 years old who had recovered from COVID-19. The sample consisted of peripheral blood. CDR3: CASSHDRENYGYTF. The CDR3 bases are TGTGCCAGCAGCCACGACAGGGAAAACTATGGCTACACCTTC.